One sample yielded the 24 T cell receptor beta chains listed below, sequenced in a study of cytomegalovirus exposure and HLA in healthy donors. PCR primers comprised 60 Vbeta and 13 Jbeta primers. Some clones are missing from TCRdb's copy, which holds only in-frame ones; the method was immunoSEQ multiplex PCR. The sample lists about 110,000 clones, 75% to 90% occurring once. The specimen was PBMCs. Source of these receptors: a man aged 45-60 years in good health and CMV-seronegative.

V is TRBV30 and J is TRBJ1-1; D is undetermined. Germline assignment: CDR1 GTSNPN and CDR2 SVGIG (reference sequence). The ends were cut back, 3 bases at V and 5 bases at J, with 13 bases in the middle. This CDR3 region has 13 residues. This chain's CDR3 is CAWRRNLVTEAFF. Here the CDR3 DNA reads TGTGCCTGGAGGCGAAACCTGGTTACTGAAGCTTTCTTT.

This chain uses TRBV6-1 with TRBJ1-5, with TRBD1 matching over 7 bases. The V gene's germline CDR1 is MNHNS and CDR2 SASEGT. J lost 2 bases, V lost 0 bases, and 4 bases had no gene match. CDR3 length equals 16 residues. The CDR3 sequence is CASSEAHTGGNQPQHF. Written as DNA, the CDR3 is TGTGCCAGCAGTGAAGCCCACACAGGGGGCAATCAGCCCCAGCATTTT.

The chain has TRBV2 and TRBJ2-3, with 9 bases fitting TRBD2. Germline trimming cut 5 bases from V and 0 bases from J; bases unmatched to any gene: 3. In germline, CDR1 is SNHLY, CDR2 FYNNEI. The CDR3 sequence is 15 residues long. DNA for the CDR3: TGTGCCAGCAGTTTGACTAGCGGCAGCACAGATACGCAGTATTTT. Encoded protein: CASSLTSGSTDTQYF.

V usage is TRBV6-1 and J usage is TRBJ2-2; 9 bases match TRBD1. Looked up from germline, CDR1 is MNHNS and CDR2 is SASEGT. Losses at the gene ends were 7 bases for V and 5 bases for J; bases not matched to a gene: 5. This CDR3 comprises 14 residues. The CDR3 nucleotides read TGTGCCAGCATCAACAGGGGGCGAACCGGGGAGCTGTTTTTT. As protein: CASINRGRTGELFF.

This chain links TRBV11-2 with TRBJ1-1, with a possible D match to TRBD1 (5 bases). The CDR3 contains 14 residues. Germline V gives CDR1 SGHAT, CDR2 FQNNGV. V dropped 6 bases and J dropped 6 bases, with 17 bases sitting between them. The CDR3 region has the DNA TGTGCCAGCAGTTCGCAGGGTTTCCCCCCTGAAGCTTTCTTT. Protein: CASSSQGFPPEAFF.

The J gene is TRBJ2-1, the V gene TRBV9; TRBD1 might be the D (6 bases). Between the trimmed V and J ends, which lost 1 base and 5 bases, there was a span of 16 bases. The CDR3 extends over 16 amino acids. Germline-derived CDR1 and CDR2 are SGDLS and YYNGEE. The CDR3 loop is CASSVRGGEIDNEQFF. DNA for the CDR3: TGTGCCAGCAGCGTACGAGGGGGTGAGATCGACAATGAGCAGTTCTTC.

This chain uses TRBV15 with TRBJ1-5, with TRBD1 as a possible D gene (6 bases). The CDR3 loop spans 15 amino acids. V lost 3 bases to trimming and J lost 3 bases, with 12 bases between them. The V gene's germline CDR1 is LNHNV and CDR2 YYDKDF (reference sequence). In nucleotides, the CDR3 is TGTGCCACCAGCAGGAGGGGGGGCGTCAATCAGCCCCAGCATTTT. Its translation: CATSRRGGVNQPQHF.

CDR3 nucleotide sequence: TGCGCCAGCAGCTCCGTCCCGGGACAGGGCCCAAAAGGCTACGAGCAGTACTTC. Translation: CASSSVPGQGPKGYEQYF. The chain couples TRBV5-1 to TRBJ2-7; 9 nucleotides line up with TRBD1. CDR1 is SGHRS and CDR2 is YFSETQ in the germline V gene. Trimming at V came to 3 bases and at J to 3 bases, leaving 16 bases not matched to a gene. CDR3 length equals 18 residues.

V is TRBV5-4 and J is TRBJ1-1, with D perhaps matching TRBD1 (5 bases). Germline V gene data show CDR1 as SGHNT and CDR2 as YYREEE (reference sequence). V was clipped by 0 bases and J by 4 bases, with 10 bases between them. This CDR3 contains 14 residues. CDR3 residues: CASSLGGGGTEAFF. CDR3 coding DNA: TGTGCCAGCAGCTTGGGTGGGGGGGGCACTGAAGCTTTCTTT. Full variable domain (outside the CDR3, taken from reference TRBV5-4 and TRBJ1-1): ETGVTQSPTHLIKTRGQQVTLRCSSQSGHNTVSWYQQALGQGPQFIFQYYREEENGRGNFPPRFSGLQFPNYSSELNVNALELDDSALYLCASSLGGGGTEAFFGQGTRLTVV.

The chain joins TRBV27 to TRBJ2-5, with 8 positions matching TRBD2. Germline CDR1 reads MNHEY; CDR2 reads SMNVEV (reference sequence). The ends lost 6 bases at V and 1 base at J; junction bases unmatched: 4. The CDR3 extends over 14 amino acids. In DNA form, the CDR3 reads TGTGCCAGCAGCGAGACTAGCGTCCAAGAGACCCAGTACTTC. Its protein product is CASSETSVQETQYF.

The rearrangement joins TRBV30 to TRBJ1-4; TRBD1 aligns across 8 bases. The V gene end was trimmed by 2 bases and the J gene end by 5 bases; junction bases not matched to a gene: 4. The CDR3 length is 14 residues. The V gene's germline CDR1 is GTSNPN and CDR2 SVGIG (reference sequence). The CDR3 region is CAWSRGQVNEKLFF. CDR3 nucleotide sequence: TGTGCCTGGAGTAGGGGACAGGTGAATGAAAAACTGTTTTTT.

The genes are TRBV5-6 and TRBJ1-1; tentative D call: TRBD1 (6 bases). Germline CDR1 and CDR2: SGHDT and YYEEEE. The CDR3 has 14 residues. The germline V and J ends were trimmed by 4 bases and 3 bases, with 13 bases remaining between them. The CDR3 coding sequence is TGTGCCAGCAGCAAAGGGGGATGGGACACTGAAGCTTTCTTT. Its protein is CASSKGGWDTEAFF. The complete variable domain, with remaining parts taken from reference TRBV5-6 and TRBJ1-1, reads DAGVTQSPTHLIKTRGQQVTLRCSPKSGHDTVSWYQQALGQGPQFIFQYYEEEERQRGNFPDRFSGHQFPNYSSELNVNALLLGDSALYLCASSKGGWDTEAFFGQGTRLTVV.

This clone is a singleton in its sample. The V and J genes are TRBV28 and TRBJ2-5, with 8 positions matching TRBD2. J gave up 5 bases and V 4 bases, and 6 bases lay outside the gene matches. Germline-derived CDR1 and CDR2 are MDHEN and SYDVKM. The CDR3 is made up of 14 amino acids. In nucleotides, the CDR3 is TGTGCCAGCAGTTCCGGCGGGGGGTTGGAGACCCAGTACTTC. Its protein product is CASSSGGGLETQYF.

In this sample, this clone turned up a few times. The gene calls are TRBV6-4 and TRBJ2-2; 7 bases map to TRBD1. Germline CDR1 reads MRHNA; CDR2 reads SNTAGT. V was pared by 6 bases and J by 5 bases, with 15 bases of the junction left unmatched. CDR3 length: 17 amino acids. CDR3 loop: CASSASTGPQGTGELFF. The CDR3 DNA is TGTGCCAGCAGCGCTTCGACAGGGCCCCAGGGGACCGGGGAGCTGTTTTTT.

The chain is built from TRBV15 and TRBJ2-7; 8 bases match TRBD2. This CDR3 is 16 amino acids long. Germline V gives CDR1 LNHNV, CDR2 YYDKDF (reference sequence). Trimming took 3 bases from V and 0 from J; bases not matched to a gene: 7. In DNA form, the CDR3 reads TGTGCCACCAGCAGGAACCGGGAGGGGAGCTCCTACGAGCAGTACTTC. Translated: CATSRNREGSSYEQYF.

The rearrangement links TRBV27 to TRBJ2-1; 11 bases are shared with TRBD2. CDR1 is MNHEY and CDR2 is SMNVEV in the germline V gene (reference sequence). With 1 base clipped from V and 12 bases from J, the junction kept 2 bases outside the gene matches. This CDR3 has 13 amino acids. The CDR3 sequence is CASSLLAGGRQFF. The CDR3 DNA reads TGTGCCAGCAGTTTATTAGCGGGAGGGCGGCAGTTCTTC.

In DNA, the CDR3 is TGTGCCAGCAGTGGTACAGGGATGAACACTGAAGCTTTCTTT. As protein: CASSGTGMNTEAFF. The chain employs TRBV25-1 and TRBJ1-1; perhaps TRBD1 as D (6 bases). The germline gives CDR1 MGHDK, CDR2 SYGVNS. Between the trimmed V and J ends, which lost 4 bases and 0 bases, there was a span of 9 bases. The CDR3 spans 14 residues.

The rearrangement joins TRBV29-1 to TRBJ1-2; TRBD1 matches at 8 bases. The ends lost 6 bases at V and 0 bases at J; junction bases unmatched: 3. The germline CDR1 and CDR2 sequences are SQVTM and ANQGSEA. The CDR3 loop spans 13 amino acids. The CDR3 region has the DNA TGCAGCGTACAGGGGGGAACTAACTATGGCTACACCTTC. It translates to CSVQGGTNYGYTF.

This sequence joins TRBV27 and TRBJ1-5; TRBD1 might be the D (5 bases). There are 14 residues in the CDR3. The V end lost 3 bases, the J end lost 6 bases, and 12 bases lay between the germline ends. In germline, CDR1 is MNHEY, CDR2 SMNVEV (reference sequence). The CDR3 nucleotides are TGTGCCAGCAGTTTGGGCAGGGCGGTTCAGCCCCAGCATTTT. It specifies CASSLGRAVQPQHF.

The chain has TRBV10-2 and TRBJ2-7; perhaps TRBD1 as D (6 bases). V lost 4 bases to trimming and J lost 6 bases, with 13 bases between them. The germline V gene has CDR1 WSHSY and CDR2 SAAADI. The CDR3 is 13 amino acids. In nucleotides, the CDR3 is TGCGCCAGCAGTGGGCAGGGGAAGGGCGAGCAGTACTTC. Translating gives CASSGQGKGEQYF.

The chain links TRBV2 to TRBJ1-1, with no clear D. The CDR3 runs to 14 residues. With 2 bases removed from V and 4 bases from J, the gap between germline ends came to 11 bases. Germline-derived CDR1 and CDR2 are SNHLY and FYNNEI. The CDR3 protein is CASSEHGQATEAFF. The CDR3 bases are TGTGCCAGCAGTGAACATGGTCAGGCCACTGAAGCTTTCTTT. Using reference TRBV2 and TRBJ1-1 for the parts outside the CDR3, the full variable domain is EPEVTQTPSHQVTQMGQEVILRCVPISNHLYFYWYRQILGQKVEFLVSFYNNEISEKSEIFDDQFSVERPDGSNFTLKIRSTKLEDSAMYFCASSEHGQATEAFFGQGTRLTVV.

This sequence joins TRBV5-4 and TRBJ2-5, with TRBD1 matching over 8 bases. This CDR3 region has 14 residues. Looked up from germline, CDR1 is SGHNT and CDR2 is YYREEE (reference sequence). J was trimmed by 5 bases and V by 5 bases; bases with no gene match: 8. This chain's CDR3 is CASRHWTGSETQYF. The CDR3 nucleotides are TGTGCCAGCAGACATTGGACAGGGTCGGAGACCCAGTACTTC.

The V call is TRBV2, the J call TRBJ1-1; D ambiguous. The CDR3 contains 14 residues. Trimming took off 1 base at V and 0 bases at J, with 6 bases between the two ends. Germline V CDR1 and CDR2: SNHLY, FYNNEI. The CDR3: CASSEERLNTEAFF. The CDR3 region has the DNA TGTGCCAGCAGTGAAGAACGGTTGAACACTGAAGCTTTCTTT.

CDR3 nucleotide sequence: TGTGCCACCAGCATCGTGACAGGGGGGACTGAAGCTTTCTTT. Translation gives CATSIVTGGTEAFF. J is TRBJ1-1 and V is TRBV15; 9 bases match TRBD1. V lost 4 bases to trimming and J lost 5 bases; unmatched junction nucleotides: 5. CDR1 LNHNV and CDR2 YYDKDF come from the germline V gene (reference sequence). The CDR3 extends over 14 amino acids.